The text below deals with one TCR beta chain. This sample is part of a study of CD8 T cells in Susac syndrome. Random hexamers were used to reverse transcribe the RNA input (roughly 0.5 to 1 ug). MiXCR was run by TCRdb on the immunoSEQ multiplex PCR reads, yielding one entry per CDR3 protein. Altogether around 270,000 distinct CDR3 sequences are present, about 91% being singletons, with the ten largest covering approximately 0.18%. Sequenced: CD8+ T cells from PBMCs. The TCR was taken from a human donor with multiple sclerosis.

CDR3 sequence: CASSLQDNPYPYGYTF. The CDR3 DNA follows: TGTGCCAGCAGTTTACAGGACAATCCCTACCCCTATGGCTACACCTTC. The genes are TRBV6-5 and TRBJ1-2, with D perhaps TRBD1 (5 bases). CDR3 length equals 16 residues. The ends were cut back, 4 bases at V and 4 bases at J, with 19 bases in the middle. Per the germline V gene, CDR1 is MNHEY and CDR2 is SVGAGI.